This T cell receptor (beta chain) comes out of a study of T cells in Graves' hyperthyroidism and ophthalmopathy. The blood sample predates any ophthalmopathy symptoms, coming from first hyperthyroidism diagnosis. CDR3 size: 12 residues. Germline CDR1 reads SGHNT; CDR2 reads YENEEA. Deletions cut 5 bases from V and 11 bases from J, with 13 bases between. Study-level findings and limits: Patients with ophthalmopathy were separated from those with stable hyperthyroidism by a 13 V-J model. Blood held most thyroid clonotypes expanded above 0.001 frequency.

With respect to this clonotype: Its antigen is as yet unknown.

The TCR beta CDR3 regions underwent amplification using RNA transcripts as the source. HTBI primers were the set used in a first-round RT-PCR of the TCR CDR3. TCRdb analysed the multiplex PCR reads with MiXCR anew, one entry per CDR3 protein. The sample carries 690,000 or so distinct CDR3 sequences, roughly a sixth recorded once. The clonotype comes from a woman aged 45-60 years with Graves' hyperthyroidism that later progressed to Graves' ophthalmopathy. Sequencing used blood. The V call is TRBV11-3, the J call TRBJ2-1; either TRBD1 or TRBD2 may supply D (5 bases each). In nucleotides, the CDR3 is TGTGCCAGCAGCGATTCAGGGAGTCAGCAGTTCTTC. Translated: CASSDSGSQQFF.